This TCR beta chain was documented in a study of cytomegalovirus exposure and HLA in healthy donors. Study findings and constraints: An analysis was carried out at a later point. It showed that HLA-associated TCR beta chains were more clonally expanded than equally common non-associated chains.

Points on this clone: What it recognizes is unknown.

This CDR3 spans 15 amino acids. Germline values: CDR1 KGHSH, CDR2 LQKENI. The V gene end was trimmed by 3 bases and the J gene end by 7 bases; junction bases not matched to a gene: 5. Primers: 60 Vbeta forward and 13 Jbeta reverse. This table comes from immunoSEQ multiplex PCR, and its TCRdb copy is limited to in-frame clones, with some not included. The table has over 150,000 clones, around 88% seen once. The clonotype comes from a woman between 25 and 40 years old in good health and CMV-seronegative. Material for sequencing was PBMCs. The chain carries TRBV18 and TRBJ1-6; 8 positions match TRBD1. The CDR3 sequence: CASSPSRQGNSPLHF. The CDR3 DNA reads TGTGCCAGCTCACCGTCCCGACAGGGGAATTCACCCCTCCACTTT.